This entry lists 12 T cell receptor beta chains sequenced from one sample in a study of radiotherapy plus CTLA-4 blockade in lung cancer. Here immunoSEQ multiplex PCR was the method, and the copy in TCRdb shows in-frame clones only, minus some. This table has tens of thousands of clones, around 75% appearing once. The source material was peripheral blood, sampled from a patient treated with radiotherapy plus ipilimumab. The receptor source for this set is a human donor with non-small cell lung cancer that progressed on radiotherapy plus ipilimumab.

The chain links TRBV4-1 to TRBJ1-4; no reliable D call. The CDR3 length is 13 residues. Trimming stripped 6 bases from V and 2 bases from J, with 7 bases between. The germline V gene has CDR1 MGHRA and CDR2 YSYEKL. The CDR3, as DNA: TGCGCCAGCAGTTCCGGTACTAATGAAAAACTGTTTTTT. It codes for CASSSGTNEKLFF.

This sequence joins TRBV5-5 and TRBJ2-3; the match to TRBD2 covers 12 bases. This CDR3 has 16 amino acids. The V gene's germline CDR1 is SGHKS and CDR2 YYEKEE (reference sequence). Trimming took 2 bases from V and 2 from J; bases not matched to a gene: 3. The CDR3 loop reads CASSFLAGGPTDTQYF. The CDR3 nucleotides read TGTGCCAGCAGCTTTCTAGCGGGGGGGCCCACAGATACGCAGTATTTT.

The chain has TRBV27 and TRBJ2-1; D uncertain. The CDR3 extends over 14 amino acids. V gave up 4 bases and J gave up 4 bases, with 11 bases separating them. CDR1 and CDR2 (germline): MNHEY, SMNVEV (reference sequence). This CDR3 reads CASSSLGPYNEQFF. CDR3 bases: TGTGCCAGCAGTTCCCTCGGCCCATACAATGAGCAGTTCTTC.

The chain uses TRBV4-1 and TRBJ2-7, with D perhaps TRBD1 (6 bases). Per germline, CDR1 MGHRA and CDR2 YSYEKL. CDR3 length: 14 residues. Trimming removed 1 base at V and 2 bases at J, with 9 bases between. The CDR3 is CASSQVSGAYEQYF. The CDR3 nucleotides are TGCGCCAGCAGCCAAGTGTCAGGGGCCTACGAGCAGTACTTC.

J is TRBJ2-2 and V is TRBV28, with TRBD2 matching 9 bases. Germline V gives CDR1 MDHEN, CDR2 SYDVKM. The V and J ends lost 6 bases and 4 bases, in that order; junction bases with no gene match: 3. This CDR3 comprises 14 residues. The CDR3 spells CASRAGGFTGELFF. In DNA form, the CDR3 reads TGTGCCAGCAGAGCGGGGGGCTTCACCGGGGAGCTGTTTTTT.

This chain connects TRBV25-1 to TRBJ1-2; D is ambiguous. Trimming left V 5 bases short and J 6 bases short, with 13 bases between. The length of the CDR3 is 13 residues. Germline V lookup: CDR1 MGHDK, CDR2 SYGVNS. This CDR3 is CASSPGRIDGYTF. The CDR3 DNA is TGTGCCAGCAGTCCTGGACGGATCGATGGCTACACCTTC.

This clone was picked up a small number of times. CDR3 DNA sequence: TGTGCCAGCAGTGAGGGACAGGACAAGCTCGCAGATACGCAGTATTTT. Protein sequence: CASSEGQDKLADTQYF. The chain uses TRBV2 and TRBJ2-3, with 8 bases fitting TRBD1. CDR1 and CDR2 (germline): SNHLY, FYNNEI. Losses at the gene ends were 3 bases for V and 4 bases for J; bases not matched to a gene: 9. The CDR3 sequence is 16 residues long. Complete variable domain (other parts from reference TRBV2 and TRBJ2-3): EPEVTQTPSHQVTQMGQEVILRCVPISNHLYFYWYRQILGQKVEFLVSFYNNEISEKSEIFDDQFSVERPDGSNFTLKIRSTKLEDSAMYFCASSEGQDKLADTQYFGPGTRLTVL.

This clone was counted a few times. The rearrangement links TRBV7-9 to TRBJ1-5; D is undetermined. The V and J ends lost 5 bases and 7 bases respectively, with 9 bases between them. CDR1 is SEHNR, CDR2 FQNEAQ, per germline (reference sequence). CDR3 length: 12 residues. The CDR3 DNA sequence: TGTGCCAGCAGCCCGGGCCCCCAGCCCCAGCATTTT. This translates into CASSPGPQPQHF.

The chain has TRBV19 and TRBJ2-7, with 10 bases matching TRBD2. Germline loops: CDR1 LNHDA, CDR2 SQIVND (reference sequence). The CDR3 is 18 residues long. After removal of 5 bases from V and 4 bases from J, the junction contained 17 bases not matched to a gene. The DNA of the CDR3 is TGTGCCAGTAGTCTCCGGGCGGCTAGCGGGAGTGCAGTTTACGAGCAGTACTTC. It yields the protein CASSLRAASGSAVYEQYF.

This clone was seen once. This chain links TRBV27 with TRBJ2-1; D may be TRBD1 (6 bases). The V end lost 6 bases, the J end lost 4 bases, and 16 bases lay between the germline ends. The CDR3 consists of 15 residues. The germline gives CDR1 MNHEY, CDR2 SMNVEV (reference sequence). The CDR3 DNA reads TGTGCCAGCAGCTTGGGGCAGGGGACATACAATGAGCAGTTCTTC. This encodes CASSLGQGTYNEQFF.

This clone turned up a few times. The CDR3 region has the DNA TGTGCCAGCATCAGACAGGGTGAGACATACGAGCAGTACTTC. This gives the protein CASIRQGETYEQYF. V usage is TRBV2 and J usage is TRBJ2-7; 7 nucleotides match TRBD1. V shed 7 bases, J shed 4 bases, and the junction held 10 bases outside the gene matches. CDR3 length: 14 amino acids. Germline values: CDR1 SNHLY, CDR2 FYNNEI.

This clone was recorded only once. This chain uses TRBV12-5 with TRBJ2-7; 11 nucleotides line up with TRBD2. The J segment lost 5 bases and the V segment lost 5 bases, leaving 5 bases of the junction unmatched. The CDR3 has 14 residues. Looked up from germline, CDR1 is LGHNT and CDR2 is FRNRAP. CDR3 DNA: TGTGCTAGTGGTCCGACTAGCGGGAACAACGAGCAGTACTTC. It is translated as CASGPTSGNNEQYF.